This is a list of T cell receptor beta chains from one sample in a study of cytomegalovirus exposure and HLA in healthy donors. Only in-frame clones appear in the TCRdb table, and some are missing; sequencing was by immunoSEQ multiplex PCR. The data contain more than 90,000 clones, around 80% of them singletons. The sequenced sample consisted of PBMCs. The source of these receptors is a young woman in good health and CMV-seropositive. Both conserved end residues are part of each CDR3. Each record gives: clone size, D gene, J gene, V gene, CDR3 protein, CDR3 DNA. A D gene is named only where the DNA matches it firmly. Clone size appears in some rows only: once, few, many, or a class for an expanded clone.

>NA|TRBD1|TRBJ2-5|TRBV9
CASSLRQGETQYF
TGTGCCAGCAGCCTGCGACAGGGAGAGACCCAGTACTTC
>NA|NA|TRBJ1-2|TRBV30
CAWSVITGYGYTF
TGTGCCTGGAGTGTAATTACGGGTTATGGCTACACCTTC
>NA|TRBD1|TRBJ2-7|TRBV5-1
CASNQGQGRHEQYF
TGCGCCAGCAACCAGGGACAGGGCCGCCACGAGCAGTACTTC
>few|NA|TRBJ2-2|TRBV5-4
CASSSYRGGNTGELFF
TGTGCCAGCAGCTCTTACAGGGGAGGGAACACCGGGGAGCTGTTTTTT
>once|NA|TRBJ1-5|TRBV19
CASSILQENQPQHF
TGTGCCAGTAGTATTTTACAGGAGAATCAGCCCCAGCATTTT
>NA|TRBD1|TRBJ1-5|TRBV29-1
CSDQEGAWQPQHF
TGCAGTGACCAGGAGGGGGCTTGGCAGCCCCAGCATTTT
>NA|NA|TRBJ1-5|TRBV30
CAWSYGMGAGQPQHF
TGTGCCTGGAGCTATGGCATGGGGGCTGGGCAGCCCCAGCATTTT
>NA|NA|TRBJ2-1|TRBV18
CASSRASASYNEQFF
TGTGCCAGCTCACGCGCGAGCGCCTCCTACAATGAGCAGTTCTTC
>NA|NA|TRBJ1-1|TRBV28
CASSLGDYENTEAFF
TGTGCCAGCAGTTTGGGGGACTATGAGAACACTGAAGCTTTCTTT
>NA|NA|TRBJ1-3|TRBV6-1
CVSRMSSGNTIYF
TGTGTCAGCAGAATGAGCTCTGGAAACACCATATATTTT
>NA|NA|TRBJ2-5|TRBV4-3
CASSQEGQGTETQYF
TGCGCCAGCAGCCAGGAGGGGCAGGGAACGGAGACCCAGTACTTC
>NA|NA|TRBJ2-7|TRBV11-2
CASSLDLSYEQYF
TGTGCCAGCAGCTTAGATCTTTCCTACGAGCAGTACTTC
>NA|NA|TRBJ2-1|TRBV6-5
CASSYREDNEQFF
TGTGCCAGCAGTTATAGGGAGGACAATGAGCAGTTCTTC
>NA|NA|TRBJ1-2|TRBV6-1
CASRGSSDGYTF
TGTGCCAGCAGAGGGAGCAGCGATGGCTACACCTTC
>NA|NA|TRBJ2-7|TRBV7-9
CASSPVVRGSYEQYF
TGTGCCAGCAGCCCAGTCGTGAGAGGCTCCTACGAGCAGTACTTC
>NA|TRBD1|TRBJ2-7|TRBV6-1
CASSNRGSYEQYF
TGTGCCAGCAGTAACAGGGGCTCCTACGAGCAGTACTTC
>once|TRBD1|TRBJ2-1|TRBV6-1
CASDPGQGYNEQFF
TGTGCCAGCGACCCGGGACAGGGGTACAATGAGCAGTTCTTC
>few|TRBD2|TRBJ2-1|TRBV27
CASSSLIAGGLPYNEQFF
TGTGCCAGCAGTTCACTAATAGCGGGAGGGCTCCCTTACAATGAGCAGTTCTTC
>NA|TRBD2|TRBJ2-1|TRBV7-3
CASSVTSGSNEQFF
TGTGCCAGCAGCGTCACTAGCGGGAGCAATGAGCAGTTCTTC
>once|TRBD1|TRBJ2-3|TRBV5-1
CASSRPGTGGVLTQYF
TGCGCCAGCAGCAGACCCGGGACAGGGGGCGTCCTGACGCAGTATTTT
>NA|NA|TRBJ2-3|TRBV4-3
CASSLRETTDTQYF
TGCGCCAGCAGCCTCCGGGAGACCACAGATACGCAGTATTTT
>few|NA|TRBJ2-2|TRBV7-2
CASSFGWATGELFF
TGTGCCAGCAGCTTCGGCTGGGCCACCGGGGAGCTGTTTTTT
>NA|TRBD1|TRBJ2-3|TRBV6-6
CASSPSTGTTDTQYF
TGTGCCAGCAGCCCTTCGACAGGGACGACAGATACGCAGTATTTT
>NA|NA|TRBJ1-3|TRBV5-8
CASSLGLRDTIYF
TGTGCCAGCAGCTTGGGACTGAGGGACACCATATATTTT
>NA|NA|TRBJ2-7|TRBV30
CAWRESSSYEQYF
TGTGCCTGGAGGGAGTCTAGCTCCTACGAGCAGTACTTC
>NA|TRBD2|TRBJ2-2|TRBV7-6
CASSLRLRGGTNTGELFF
TGTGCCAGCAGCTTAAGGCTGCGGGGGGGCACGAACACCGGGGAGCTGTTTTTT
>NA|TRBD1|TRBJ1-1|TRBV5-1
CASSWTGGVTEAFF
TGCGCCAGCAGCTGGACAGGGGGAGTAACTGAAGCTTTCTTT
>NA|NA|TRBJ2-7|TRBV5-6
CASSGQGRGGYEQYF
TGTGCCAGCAGCGGACAGGGAAGGGGGGGATACGAGCAGTACTTC
>NA|NA|TRBJ1-2|TRBV5-1
CASSLVAEGKVFGYTF
TGCGCCAGCAGCTTGGTTGCTGAGGGTAAGGTCTTCGGCTACACCTTC
>NA|TRBD2|TRBJ2-1|TRBV30
CAWSTIGTSGRYYNEQFF
TGTGCCTGGAGTACGATCGGGACTAGCGGGAGATATTACAATGAGCAGTTCTTC
>NA|TRBD1|TRBJ1-2|TRBV6-1
CASSGQGRGYTF
TGTGCCAGCAGCGGACAGGGGAGAGGCTACACCTTC
>NA|NA|TRBJ1-4|TRBV7-9
CASSYSYPTNEKLFF
TGTGCCAGCAGCTACAGCTATCCAACTAATGAAAAACTGTTTTTT
>NA|TRBD2|TRBJ2-7|TRBV4-1
CASSQDWRREEYEQYF
TGCGCCAGCAGCCAAGATTGGAGGCGGGAGGAATACGAGCAGTACTTC
>NA|TRBD2|TRBJ2-2|TRBV11-3
CASSLSSGRTGELFF
TGTGCCAGCAGCTTAAGCAGCGGGAGGACCGGGGAGCTGTTTTTT
>NA|NA|TRBJ2-5|TRBV6-5
CASSYGGETQYF
TGTGCCAGCAGTTACGGGGGGGAGACCCAGTACTTC
>NA|TRBD1|TRBJ1-1|TRBV6-5
CASSYPTGAAFF
TGTGCCAGCAGTTATCCGACAGGGGCCGCTTTCTTT
>NA|TRBD1|TRBJ2-7|TRBV11-2
CASSSLSGTVIYEQYF
TGTGCCAGCAGCTCGCTATCCGGGACAGTCATCTACGAGCAGTACTTC
>NA|NA|TRBJ2-3|TRBV27
CASSLDRSTDTQYF
TGTGCCAGCAGTTTGGACAGATCCACAGATACGCAGTATTTT
>NA|NA|TRBJ1-3|TRBV7-2
CASSLDWSSGNTIYF
TGTGCCAGCAGCTTAGACTGGAGCTCTGGAAACACCATATATTTT
>NA|NA|TRBJ2-7|TRBV10-3
CAIRPFEDSLKGYEQYF
TGTGCCATCAGACCTTTTGAGGACTCTTTGAAGGGCTACGAGCAGTACTTC
>NA|NA|TRBJ2-2|TRBV19
CASSIDGRVGNTGELFF
TGTGCCAGTAGTATAGATGGCAGGGTAGGGAACACCGGGGAGCTGTTTTTT
>NA|NA|TRBJ2-4|TRBV5-1
CASSAGPRGIGNIQYF
TGCGCCAGCAGCGCGGGACCCAGGGGGATAGGCAACATTCAGTACTTC
>few|TRBD1|TRBJ2-5|TRBV5-6
CASSPRGYQERTQYF
TGTGCCAGCAGCCCCAGGGGGTATCAAGAGAGGACCCAGTACTTC
>once|NA|TRBJ2-5|TRBV4-2
CASSQGEIQDRRLGETQYF
TGTGCCAGCAGCCAAGGAGAAATACAGGATCGACGTTTGGGGGAGACCCAGTACTTC
>NA|NA|TRBJ2-2|TRBV5-1
CASSGGFRESGELFF
TGCGCCAGCAGCGGCGGGTTTAGGGAATCCGGGGAGCTGTTTTTT
>NA|TRBD1|TRBJ2-7|TRBV6-5
CASSYWTGSNEQYF
TGTGCCAGCAGTTACTGGACAGGGTCCAACGAGCAGTACTTC
>NA|TRBD2|TRBJ2-1|TRBV6-5
CASSLLAGGPREQFF
TGTGCCAGCAGTCTACTAGCGGGAGGGCCCCGTGAGCAGTTCTTC
>NA|NA|TRBJ1-1|TRBV15
CATSRDFPGTEAFF
TGTGCCACCAGCAGAGATTTCCCAGGCACTGAAGCTTTCTTT
>NA|TRBD1|TRBJ1-1|TRBV28
CASELGQMNTEAFF
TGTGCCAGCGAATTGGGACAGATGAACACTGAAGCTTTCTTT
>NA|TRBD1|TRBJ2-4|TRBV5-6
CASSLDGQGNIQYF
TGTGCCAGCAGCTTGGACGGACAGGGAAACATTCAGTACTTC
>NA|TRBD2|TRBJ2-5|TRBV19
CASTLAGAETQYF
TGTGCCAGTACTTTAGCGGGAGCGGAGACCCAGTACTTC
>NA|NA|TRBJ2-1|TRBV28
CATKRGGAYNEQFF
TGTGCCACCAAACGGGGTGGGGCCTACAATGAGCAGTTCTTC
>NA|NA|TRBJ2-6|TRBV14
CASSQEKAGTPPGANVLTF
TGTGCCAGCAGCCAAGAAAAAGCAGGAACGCCCCCCGGGGCCAACGTCCTGACTTTC
>once|NA|TRBJ1-3|TRBV5-1
CASSQTDPGNTIYF
TGCGCCAGCAGCCAGACAGATCCCGGAAACACCATATATTTT
>few|NA|TRBJ2-1|TRBV7-2
CASSLARDSPNEQFF
TGTGCCAGCAGCTTAGCGAGAGACAGTCCGAATGAGCAGTTCTTC
>NA|NA|TRBJ1-2|TRBV6-5
CASSYSMTSGDYGYTF
TGTGCCAGCAGTTACTCGATGACCTCCGGGGACTATGGCTACACCTTC
>NA|NA|TRBJ2-4|TRBV19
CASSPRAGGIVLAKNIQYF
TGTGCCAGTAGTCCTAGGGCAGGGGGGATAGTACTAGCCAAAAACATTCAGTACTTC
>NA|TRBD1|TRBJ1-1|TRBV7-2
CASSLQAGGTEAFF
TGTGCCAGCAGCTTGCAAGCAGGGGGCACTGAAGCTTTCTTT
>NA|TRBD2|TRBJ2-1|TRBV11-2
CASSPLAGGANEQFF
TGTGCCAGCAGCCCACTAGCGGGAGGCGCAAATGAGCAGTTCTTC
>NA|TRBD2|TRBJ2-7|TRBV4-1
CASSQDPSGRVSSYEQYF
TGCGCCAGCAGCCAAGATCCTAGCGGGAGGGTAAGCTCCTACGAGCAGTACTTC